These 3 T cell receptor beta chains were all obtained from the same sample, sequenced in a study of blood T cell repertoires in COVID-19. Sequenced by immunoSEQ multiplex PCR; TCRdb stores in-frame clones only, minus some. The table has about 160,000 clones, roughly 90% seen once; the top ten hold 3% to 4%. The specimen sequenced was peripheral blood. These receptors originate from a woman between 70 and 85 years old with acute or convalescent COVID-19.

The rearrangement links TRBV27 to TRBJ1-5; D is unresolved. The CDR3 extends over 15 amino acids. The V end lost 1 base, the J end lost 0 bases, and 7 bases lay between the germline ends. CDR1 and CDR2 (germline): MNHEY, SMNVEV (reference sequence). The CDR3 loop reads CASSLFGNSNQPQHF. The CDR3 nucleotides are TGTGCCAGCAGTTTATTCGGGAATAGCAATCAGCCCCAGCATTTT.

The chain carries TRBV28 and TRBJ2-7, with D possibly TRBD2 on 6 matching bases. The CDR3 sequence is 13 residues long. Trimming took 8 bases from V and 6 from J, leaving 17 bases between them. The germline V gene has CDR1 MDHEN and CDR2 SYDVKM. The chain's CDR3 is CASLDGGKREQYF. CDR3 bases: TGTGCCAGCTTGGACGGGGGAAAGCGCGAGCAGTACTTC.

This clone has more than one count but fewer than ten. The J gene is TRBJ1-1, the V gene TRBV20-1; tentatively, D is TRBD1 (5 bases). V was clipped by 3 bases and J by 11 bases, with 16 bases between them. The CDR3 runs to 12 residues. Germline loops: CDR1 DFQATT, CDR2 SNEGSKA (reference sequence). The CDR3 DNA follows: TGCAGTGCTAGTAGGCAGGGCGGTTGGGCTTTCTTT. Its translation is CSASRQGGWAFF.